This T cell receptor (beta chain) was found in a study of cytomegalovirus exposure and HLA in healthy donors. Study results and limitations: Most TCRs appeared rarely, but some public TCRs recurred in many donors.

On this clone: Its specificity is unknown.

The CDR3 spans 11 residues. Germline CDR1 reads SQVTM; CDR2 reads ANQGSEA. Trimming took 6 bases from V and 8 from J, leaving 10 bases between them. Generated by immunoSEQ multiplex PCR, the TCRdb table keeps only in-frame clones and is missing some. The sample yields around 300,000 clones, just over 85% seen once. The sequence derives from a woman aged 18-29 years in good health and CMV-seronegative. This chain connects TRBV29-1 to TRBJ2-2, with D uncertain. The material sequenced was PBMCs. CDR3 region: CSVVREGELFF. Written as DNA, the CDR3 is TGCAGCGTGGTTCGAGAGGGGGAGCTGTTTTTT.